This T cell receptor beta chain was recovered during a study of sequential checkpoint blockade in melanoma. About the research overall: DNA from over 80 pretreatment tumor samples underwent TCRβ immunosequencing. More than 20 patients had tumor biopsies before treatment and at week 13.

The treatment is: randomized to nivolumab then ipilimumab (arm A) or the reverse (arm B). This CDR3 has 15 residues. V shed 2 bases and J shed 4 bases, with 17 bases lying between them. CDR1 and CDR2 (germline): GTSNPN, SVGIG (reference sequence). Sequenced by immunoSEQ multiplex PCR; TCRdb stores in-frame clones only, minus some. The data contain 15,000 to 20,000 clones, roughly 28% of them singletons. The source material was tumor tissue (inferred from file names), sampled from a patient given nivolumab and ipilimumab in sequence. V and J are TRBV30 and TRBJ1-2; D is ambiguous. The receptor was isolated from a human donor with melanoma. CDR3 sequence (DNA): TGTGCCTGGAGTTCCCACCGGGATCCTATCTATGGCTACACCTTC. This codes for CAWSSHRDPIYGYTF.